Each of the 2 T cell receptor beta chains below was sequenced from the same sample in a study of shared clonotypes between healthy human individuals. The naive CD8 subset, CD45RO-negative cells positively selected for CCR7, excluded terminally differentiated effector memory CD45RA+ cells. Sequencing used immunoSEQ multiplex PCR; TCRdb keeps in-frame clones, though not all of them. The sample carries millions of clones, roughly 95% recorded once. Sequencing was performed on naive CD8+ T cells sorted from blood. Every receptor here comes from a man aged 18 to 29 in good health.

Comments on this clone: Different DNA sequences within this sample yield the same CDR3. The chain recombines TRBV27 with TRBJ2-3, with D unclear. The CDR3 is 14 residues long. Looked up from germline, CDR1 is MNHEY and CDR2 is SMNVEV (reference sequence). V lost 2 bases and J lost 1, with 7 bases in between. The CDR3 loop reads CASSLVPGTDTQYF. The CDR3 region has the DNA TGTGCCAGCAGTTTAGTTCCAGGCACAGATACGCAGTATTTT.

About this clone itself: Additional DNA sequences in this sample encode the identical CDR3. CDR3 in amino acids: CASSPGTGGIQPQHF. DNA for the CDR3: TGTGCCAGCAGTCCCGGGACAGGGGGCATTCAGCCCCAGCATTTT. The chain has TRBV7-9 and TRBJ1-5, with 12 bases matching TRBD1. This CDR3 region has 15 residues. Trimming cost V 6 bases and J 6 bases; bases outside gene matches: 6. The V gene's germline CDR1 is SEHNR and CDR2 FQNEAQ (reference sequence).